These 18 T cell receptor beta chains came from one sample sequenced in a study of T-cell memory formation after mild COVID-19. TCRdb reanalysed the 5' RACE reads using MiXCR and keeps one entry per CDR3 protein. The sample lists roughly 50,000 distinct CDR3 sequences, 10% to 15% occurring once. Sequencing used PBMCs or a T cell subset sorted from them (not recorded which). The origin of the receptors is a man aged 18 to 29 who had mild COVID-19 (a few samples of this study predate the infection). Cell type and time point are not known.

The chain joins TRBV4-2 to TRBJ1-4; 9 positions agree with TRBD1. With V trimmed by 4 bases and J by 8 bases, 8 bases remained unmatched. From germline, CDR1 is LGHNA and CDR2 YNFKEQ. CDR3 length: 15 residues. The chain's CDR3 is CASSPGTGWEEKLFF. CDR3 DNA sequence: TGTGCCAGCAGCCCGGGGACAGGGTGGGAGGAAAAACTGTTTTTT.

This clonotype showed up just a few times. This chain connects TRBV6-2 or TRBV6-3 to TRBJ2-4; D is ambiguous. Germline V gene lookup returns CDR1 MNHEY and CDR2 SVGEGT. There are 14 residues in the CDR3. Deletions cut 5 bases from V and 0 bases from J, with 8 bases between. CDR3 amino acids: CASSQTLAKNIQYF. The CDR3 DNA reads TGTGCCAGCAGTCAGACACTAGCCAAAAACATTCAGTACTTC.

The chain employs TRBV3-1 and TRBJ2-5, with D perhaps matching TRBD1 (5 bases). This CDR3 spans 16 amino acids. Per the germline V gene, CDR1 is LGHDT and CDR2 is YNNKEL (reference sequence). Trimming cost V 3 bases and J 6 bases, with 20 bases left between them. CDR3 protein: CASSHRTRAGLKTQYF. The CDR3 DNA reads as TGTGCCAGCAGCCATCGGACGCGTGCAGGGTTGAAGACCCAGTACTTC.

This clonotype was picked up a small number of times. The V call is TRBV3-1, the J call TRBJ1-1; D may be TRBD1 (5 bases). Germline values: CDR1 LGHDT, CDR2 YNNKEL (reference sequence). This CDR3 has 14 amino acids. V lost 1 base and J 2 bases, leaving 8 bases between the germline ends. CDR3 nucleotides: TGTGCCAGCAGCCAAGGGGGGAAAAACACTGAAGCTTTCTTT. Its translation is CASSQGGKNTEAFF.

The chain employs TRBV7-6 and TRBJ1-1; D not resolved. The CDR3 covers 13 residues. The V and J ends lost 5 bases and 1 base respectively, with 8 bases between them. The germline V gene has CDR1 SGHVS and CDR2 FNYEAQ. The chain's CDR3 is CASSVDGNTEAFF. The CDR3 DNA reads TGTGCCAGCAGCGTCGACGGGAACACTGAAGCTTTCTTT.

This chain connects TRBV29-1 to TRBJ2-7; D remains ambiguous. Germline CDR1 reads SQVTM; CDR2 reads ANQGSEA. The CDR3 has 12 residues. The V and J ends lost 4 bases and 3 bases respectively, with 10 bases between them. The CDR3 loop reads CSVGTERYEQYF. DNA for the CDR3: TGCAGCGTTGGAACAGAGCGCTACGAGCAGTACTTC.

This clonotype was seen repeatedly, ten times or more. The V call is TRBV7-3, the J call TRBJ2-1, with 8 bases aligning to TRBD2. CDR1 and CDR2 from the germline V gene are SGHTA and FQGTGA. The CDR3 is 16 residues long. J was trimmed by 5 bases and V by 4 bases; bases with no gene match: 10. CDR3 sequence reads: CASSSRGRGAHNEQFF. The CDR3 DNA is TGTGCCAGCAGCTCCCGCGGGCGGGGGGCGCACAATGAGCAGTTCTTC.

This clonotype qualifies as medium-sized. The chain combines TRBV4-1 with TRBJ1-1, with TRBD1 identical over 8 bases. CDR1 MGHRA and CDR2 YSYEKL come from the germline V gene. The CDR3 is made up of 14 amino acids. J was trimmed by 7 bases and V by 2 bases; bases with no gene match: 6. Here the CDR3 reads CASSQPTGEDEAFF. The CDR3 DNA is TGCGCCAGCAGCCAACCGACAGGGGAGGATGAAGCTTTCTTT.

About this clonotype: Possible read error: a much larger clone is one base away. This chain links TRBV4-3 with TRBJ1-6, with a weak D call TRBD1 (6 bases). With 4 bases removed from V and 10 bases from J, the gap between germline ends came to 26 bases. Germline V gives CDR1 LGHNA, CDR2 YSLEER. CDR3 length equals 18 residues. In DNA form, the CDR3 reads TGCGCCAGCAGCCTCCTTGGGGGCTCAGTGGTATATCGATCACCCCTCCACTTT. Its translation: CASSLLGGSVVYRSPLHF.

This clonotype was seen more than once but under ten times. This rearrangement joins TRBV7-9 to TRBJ2-3; 7 bases align to TRBD1. V dropped 7 bases and J dropped 3; count of bases not matched to a gene: 16. CDR1 and CDR2 (germline): SEHNR, FQNEAQ (reference sequence). The CDR3 length is 17 residues. The CDR3 here is CASTRSSGGEGTDTQYF. CDR3 DNA sequence: TGTGCCAGCACCCGGTCGTCAGGGGGTGAAGGGACAGATACGCAGTATTTT.

This clonotype was seen repeatedly, ten times or more. The V and J genes are TRBV4-1 and TRBJ2-3; 14 nucleotides align to TRBD2. Trimming at V came to 5 bases and at J to 1 base, leaving 8 bases not matched to a gene. In germline, CDR1 is MGHRA, CDR2 YSYEKL. This CDR3 has 18 residues. This CDR3 is CASSLGLAGVPGTDTQYF. The CDR3 bases are TGCGCCAGCAGCTTGGGACTAGCGGGGGTCCCGGGCACAGATACGCAGTATTTT.

This clonotype was detected ten times or more. The CDR3 DNA reads TGTGCCTGGAACGGGGGGCAATACTATGGCTACACCTTC. This codes for CAWNGGQYYGYTF. The gene calls are TRBV30 and TRBJ1-2; TRBD1 might be the D (6 bases). Per the germline V gene, CDR1 is GTSNPN and CDR2 is SVGIG (reference sequence). There are 13 residues in the CDR3. V was clipped by 4 bases and J by 3 bases, with 12 bases between them.

This clonotype has only a few counts. The CDR3 sequence is CASSQDRMNTEAFF. The CDR3, as DNA: TGCGCCAGCAGCCAAGATCGAATGAACACTGAAGCTTTCTTT. The rearrangement links TRBV4-1 to TRBJ1-1; no clear D. The V gene's germline CDR1 is MGHRA and CDR2 YSYEKL. V was trimmed by 0 bases and J by 0 bases, leaving 5 bases between them. This CDR3 has 14 amino acids.

This clonotype appeared a few times. The chain links TRBV9 to TRBJ2-6, with no clear D. From germline, CDR1 is SGDLS and CDR2 YYNGEE. The CDR3 extends over 15 amino acids. Trimming removed 0 bases from V and 2 bases from J, with 6 bases in between. CDR3 in amino acids: CASSVGGTGANVLTF. For the CDR3, the DNA is TGTGCCAGCAGCGTAGGGGGAACTGGGGCCAACGTCCTGACTTTC.

This clonotype was counted only a few times. The chain has TRBV20-1 and TRBJ2-1, with unresolved D. V was cut by 4 bases and J by 2 bases, with 12 bases left in between. This CDR3 is 14 amino acids long. Germline assignment: CDR1 DFQATT and CDR2 SNEGSKA (reference sequence). CDR3 in DNA: TGCAGTGCTAAACCCCTTCGCCCCTACAATGAGCAGTTCTTC. The encoded protein is CSAKPLRPYNEQFF.

Ten or more counts support this clonotype. The chain links TRBV4-3 to TRBJ2-3; D call uncertain. Germline V gene sequence: CDR1 LGHNA, CDR2 YSLEER. The V gene lost 4 bases and the J gene lost 1 base, with 6 bases spanning the gap. CDR3 size: 13 residues. The CDR3 spells CASSPRRTDTQYF. The CDR3 DNA reads TGCGCCAGCAGCCCCCGCCGCACAGATACGCAGTATTTT.

The rearrangement uses TRBV6-2 or TRBV6-3 and TRBJ1-5; D may be TRBD1 (5 bases). Trimming took off 6 bases at V and 4 bases at J, with 7 bases between the two ends. The CDR3 is 12 amino acids. In germline, CDR1 is MNHEY, CDR2 SVGEGT. The CDR3 is CASRTVNQPQHF. The CDR3 nucleotides read TGTGCCAGCAGGACAGTTAATCAGCCCCAGCATTTT.

This rearrangement joins TRBV7-9 to TRBJ1-1; D remains ambiguous. This CDR3 comprises 14 residues. Germline assignment: CDR1 SEHNR and CDR2 FQNEAQ (reference sequence). Trimming left V 3 bases short and J 0 bases short, with 8 bases between. For the CDR3, the DNA is TGTGCCAGCAGCTTTTGGGCCTTGAACACTGAAGCTTTCTTT. Its translation: CASSFWALNTEAFF.